The 9 T cell receptor beta chains in this list originate from one sample, sequenced in a study of T cells after somatic rescue of genetic block. Sequenced by immunoSEQ multiplex PCR; TCRdb stores in-frame clones only, minus some. The sample lists more than 7,500 clones, around two thirds seen once, with less than 25% in the top ten. The specimen was peripheral blood mononuclear cells (PBMCs). The receptor source for this set is a boy between 10 and 17 years old.

The V gene is TRBV6-1, the J gene TRBJ1-1; perhaps TRBD1 as D (5 bases). This CDR3 has 17 residues. Germline assignment: CDR1 MNHNS and CDR2 SASEGT. Trimming cost V 0 bases and J 1 base, with 15 bases left between them. The CDR3 DNA sequence: TGTGCCAGCAGTGAAGCGGGCAGGGTGAGGGCGAACACTGAAGCTTTCTTT. It specifies CASSEAGRVRANTEAFF.

DNA for the CDR3: TGTGCCATCGGCCCAGGGGGCCTCGATGAGCAGTTCTTC. It codes for CAIGPGGLDEQFF. The chain couples TRBV10-3 to TRBJ2-1; 8 nucleotides match TRBD1. The germline V gene encodes CDR1 ENHRY and CDR2 SYGVKD. The CDR3 has 13 residues. The J segment lost 8 bases and the V segment lost 8 bases, leaving 8 bases of the junction unmatched.

The genes are TRBV19 and TRBJ2-2, with a possible D match to TRBD1 (6 bases). The CDR3 spans 13 residues. The germline V gene encodes CDR1 LNHDA and CDR2 SQIVND (reference sequence). V lost 5 bases, J lost 3 bases, and 7 bases lay in between. The CDR3 DNA sequence: TGTGCCAGTAGTGGACAGTACACCGGGGAGCTGTTTTTT. Translating it yields CASSGQYTGELFF. Combining the CDR3 with reference TRBV19 and TRBJ2-2 gives the whole variable domain DGGITQSPKYLFRKEGQNVTLSCEQNLNHDAMYWYRQDPGQGLRLIYYSQIVNDFQKGDIAEGYSVSREKKESFPLTVTSAQKNPTAFYLCASSGQYTGELFFGEGSRLTVL.

This clone has more than one count but fewer than ten. The chain is built from TRBV10-1 and TRBJ2-1; a possible D gene is TRBD2 (6 bases). With 8 bases removed from V and 7 bases from J, the gap between germline ends came to 12 bases. The CDR3 consists of 12 residues. CDR1 and CDR2 (germline): WNHNN, SYGVQD (reference sequence). CDR3 nucleotides: TGCGCCAGCGGAGGGCGCTGGAATGAGCAGTTCTTC. Translation: CASGGRWNEQFF.

This clone was counted a single time. The genes are TRBV5-4 and TRBJ1-2, with D uncertain. V was pared by 2 bases and J by 4 bases, with 12 bases between. This CDR3 has 14 amino acids. In germline, CDR1 is SGHNT, CDR2 YYREEE (reference sequence). The CDR3 region has the DNA TGTGCCAGCAGCTTTAAGACATTTTCCTATGGCTACACCTTC. This codes for CASSFKTFSYGYTF.

Judged by abundance, this clone is large. The rearrangement uses TRBV10-3 and TRBJ2-7; tentatively, D is TRBD1 or TRBD2 (5 bases each). Deletions cut 4 bases from V and 7 bases from J, with 20 bases between. The CDR3 runs to 15 residues. Germline V gives CDR1 ENHRY, CDR2 SYGVKD. CDR3 sequence reads: CAISANLGRDGEQYF. The CDR3 coding sequence is TGTGCCATCAGTGCCAACCTGGGCAGGGACGGGGAGCAGTACTTC.

V usage is TRBV15 and J usage is TRBJ1-4; possibly TRBD1 for D (5 bases). Germline V gives CDR1 LNHNV, CDR2 YYDKDF (reference sequence). CDR3 size: 11 residues. The ends were cut back, 5 bases at V and 11 bases at J, with 9 bases in the middle. The CDR3 DNA follows: TGTGCCACCAGCGGGGGAGGCAAACTGTTTTTT. Amino acid sequence: CATSGGGKLFF.

The V gene is TRBV19, the J gene TRBJ2-3; 7 bases agree with TRBD2. V gave up 1 base and J gave up 1 base; unmatched junction bases: 5. The CDR3 is made up of 16 amino acids. Germline CDR1 and CDR2: LNHDA and SQIVND (reference sequence). CDR3 bases: TGTGCCAGTAGTATAGTGGGAGGGTCGGGCACAGATACGCAGTATTTT. The encoded protein is CASSIVGGSGTDTQYF.

V gene TRBV19 combines with J gene TRBJ2-7, with 8 nucleotides matching TRBD2. The CDR3 totals 14 residues. The V and J ends lost 5 bases and 2 bases, in that order; junction bases with no gene match: 5. Germline CDR1 reads LNHDA; CDR2 reads SQIVND (reference sequence). The CDR3 spells CASSPGGGPYEQYF. CDR3 coding DNA: TGTGCCAGTAGTCCCGGGGGGGGTCCCTACGAGCAGTACTTC.